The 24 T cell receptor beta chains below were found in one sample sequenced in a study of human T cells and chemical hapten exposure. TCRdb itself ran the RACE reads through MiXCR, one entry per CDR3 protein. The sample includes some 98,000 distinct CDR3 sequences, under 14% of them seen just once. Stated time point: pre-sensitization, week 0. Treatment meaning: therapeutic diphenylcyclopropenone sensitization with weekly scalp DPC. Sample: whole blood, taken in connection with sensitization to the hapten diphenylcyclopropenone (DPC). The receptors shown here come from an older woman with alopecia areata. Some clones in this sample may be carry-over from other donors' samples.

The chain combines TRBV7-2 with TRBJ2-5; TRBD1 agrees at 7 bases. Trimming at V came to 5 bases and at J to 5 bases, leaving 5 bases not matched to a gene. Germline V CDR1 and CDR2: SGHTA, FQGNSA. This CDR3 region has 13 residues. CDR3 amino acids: CASSQNRGETQYF. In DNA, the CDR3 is TGTGCCAGCAGCCAGAACAGGGGCGAGACCCAGTACTTC.

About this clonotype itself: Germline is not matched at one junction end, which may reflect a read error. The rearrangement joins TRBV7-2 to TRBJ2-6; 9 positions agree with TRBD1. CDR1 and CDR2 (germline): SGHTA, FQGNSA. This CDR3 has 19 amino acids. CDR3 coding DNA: TGTGCCAGCAGCTTAGTCGGGACAGGGTATTTGTCTGGGGCCAACGTCCTGATTTTC. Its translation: CASSLVGTGYLSGANVLIF.

The CDR3 here is CSARTRADYNSPLHF. The CDR3 DNA follows: TGCAGTGCTCGGACGCGGGCAGACTATAATTCACCCCTCCACTTT. The chain combines TRBV20-1 with TRBJ1-6, with unresolved D. Germline CDR1 is DFQATT and CDR2 is SNEGSKA (reference sequence). V lost 5 bases to trimming and J lost 3 bases, with 14 bases between them. The CDR3 runs 15 residues.

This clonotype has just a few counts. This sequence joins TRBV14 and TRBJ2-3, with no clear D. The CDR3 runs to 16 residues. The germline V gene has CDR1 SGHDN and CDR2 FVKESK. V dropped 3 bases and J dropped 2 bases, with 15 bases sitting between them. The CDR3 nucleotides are TGTGCCAGCAGCCAGCCCCGGGCCCTGGCCACAGATACGCAGTATTTT. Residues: CASSQPRALATDTQYF.

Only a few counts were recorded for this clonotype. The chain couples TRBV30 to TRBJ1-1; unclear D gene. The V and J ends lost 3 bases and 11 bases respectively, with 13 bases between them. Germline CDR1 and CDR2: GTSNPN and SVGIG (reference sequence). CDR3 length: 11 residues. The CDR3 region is CAWRGSAGAFF. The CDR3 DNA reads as TGTGCCTGGAGGGGCTCAGCCGGGGCTTTCTTT.

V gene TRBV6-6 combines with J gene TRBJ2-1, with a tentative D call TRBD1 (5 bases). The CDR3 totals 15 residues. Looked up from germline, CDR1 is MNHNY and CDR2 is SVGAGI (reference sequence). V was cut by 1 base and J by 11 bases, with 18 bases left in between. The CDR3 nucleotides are TGTGCCAGCAGTTACTACCGACAGTTGCAGGATCAGCAGTTCTTC. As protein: CASSYYRQLQDQQFF.

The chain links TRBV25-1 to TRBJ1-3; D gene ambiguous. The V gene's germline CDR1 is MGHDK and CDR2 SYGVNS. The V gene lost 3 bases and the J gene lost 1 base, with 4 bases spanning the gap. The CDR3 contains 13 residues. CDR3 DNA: TGTGCCAGCAGTGACTGGTCTGGAAACACCATATATTTT. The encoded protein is CASSDWSGNTIYF.

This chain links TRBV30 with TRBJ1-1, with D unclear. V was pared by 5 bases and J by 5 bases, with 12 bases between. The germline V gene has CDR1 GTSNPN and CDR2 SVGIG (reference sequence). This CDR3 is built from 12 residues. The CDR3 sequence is CAWQVDYTEAFF. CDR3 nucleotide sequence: TGTGCCTGGCAGGTGGATTATACTGAAGCTTTCTTT.

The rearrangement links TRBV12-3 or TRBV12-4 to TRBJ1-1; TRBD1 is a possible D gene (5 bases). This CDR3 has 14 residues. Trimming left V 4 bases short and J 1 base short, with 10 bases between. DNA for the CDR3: TGTGCCAGCAGTTCGGACATTAGGAACACTGAAGCTTTCTTT. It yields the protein CASSSDIRNTEAFF.

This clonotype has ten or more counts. CDR3 sequence: CASSQGSRGLTTDTQYF. DNA of the CDR3: TGTGCCAGCAGCCAAGGTTCCAGGGGGCTTACCACAGATACGCAGTATTTT. The genes are TRBV4-2 and TRBJ2-3, with 8 bases that match TRBD1. CDR1 and CDR2 from the germline V gene are LGHNA and YNFKEQ. The CDR3 runs to 17 residues. V shed 1 base, J shed 2 bases, and the junction held 8 bases outside the gene matches.

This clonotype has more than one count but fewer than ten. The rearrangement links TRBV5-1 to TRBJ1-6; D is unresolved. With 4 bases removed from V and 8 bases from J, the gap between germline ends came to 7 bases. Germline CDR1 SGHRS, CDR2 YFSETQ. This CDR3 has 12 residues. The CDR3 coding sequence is TGCGCCAGCAGCACCCGGGATTCACCCCTCCACTTT. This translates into CASSTRDSPLHF.

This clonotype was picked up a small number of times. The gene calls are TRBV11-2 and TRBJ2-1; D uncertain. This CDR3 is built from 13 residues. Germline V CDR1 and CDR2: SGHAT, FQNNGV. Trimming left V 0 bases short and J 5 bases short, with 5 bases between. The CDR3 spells CASSLDRDNEQFF. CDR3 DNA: TGTGCCAGCAGCTTAGATAGGGACAATGAGCAGTTCTTC.

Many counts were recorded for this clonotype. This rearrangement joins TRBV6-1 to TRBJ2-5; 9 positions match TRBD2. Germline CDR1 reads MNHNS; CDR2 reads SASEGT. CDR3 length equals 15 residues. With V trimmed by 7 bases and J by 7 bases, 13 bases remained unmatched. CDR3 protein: CASTLASGVGGTQYF. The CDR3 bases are TGTGCCAGCACATTGGCTAGCGGGGTCGGCGGGACCCAGTACTTC.

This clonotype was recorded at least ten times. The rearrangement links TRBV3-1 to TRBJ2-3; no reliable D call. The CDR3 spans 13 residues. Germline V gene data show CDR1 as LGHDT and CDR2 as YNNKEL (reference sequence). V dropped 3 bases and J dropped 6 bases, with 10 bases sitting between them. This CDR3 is CASSQEGSDTQYF. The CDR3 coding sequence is TGTGCCAGCAGCCAGGAAGGGTCCGATACGCAGTATTTT.

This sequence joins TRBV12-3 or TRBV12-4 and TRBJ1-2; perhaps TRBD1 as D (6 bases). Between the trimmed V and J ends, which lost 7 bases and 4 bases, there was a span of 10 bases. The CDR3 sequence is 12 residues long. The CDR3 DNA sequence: TGTGCCAGCATGGGGGCTGGCTATGGCTACACCTTC. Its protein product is CASMGAGYGYTF.

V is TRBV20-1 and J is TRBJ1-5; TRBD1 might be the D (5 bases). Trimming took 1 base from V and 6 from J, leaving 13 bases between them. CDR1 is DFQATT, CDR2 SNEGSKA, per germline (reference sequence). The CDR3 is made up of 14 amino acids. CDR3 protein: CSARGDTGRQPQHF. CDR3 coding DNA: TGCAGTGCTAGAGGAGACACAGGACGTCAGCCCCAGCATTTT.

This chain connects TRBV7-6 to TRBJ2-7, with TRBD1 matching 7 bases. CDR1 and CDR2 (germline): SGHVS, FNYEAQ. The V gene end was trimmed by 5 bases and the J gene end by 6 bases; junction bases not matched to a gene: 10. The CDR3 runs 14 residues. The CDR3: CASSTEYTGAEQYF. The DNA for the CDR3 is TGTGCCAGCAGCACGGAATACACAGGGGCCGAGCAGTACTTC. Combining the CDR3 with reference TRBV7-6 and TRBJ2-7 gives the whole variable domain GAGVSQSPRYKVTKRGQDVALRCDPISGHVSLYWYRQALGQGPEFLTYFNYEAQQDKSGLPNDRFSAERPEGSISTLTIQRTEQRDSAMYRCASSTEYTGAEQYFGPGTRLTVT.

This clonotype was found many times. The CDR3 region is CSASETGNHGYTF. The CDR3 DNA sequence: TGCAGTGCTAGTGAGACAGGGAATCATGGCTACACCTTC. This chain uses TRBV20-1 with TRBJ1-2; 7 bases match TRBD1. The junction had 7 bases not matched to a gene; V was cut back by 3 bases and J by 6 bases. The V gene's germline CDR1 is DFQATT and CDR2 SNEGSKA (reference sequence). The CDR3 is 13 residues long.

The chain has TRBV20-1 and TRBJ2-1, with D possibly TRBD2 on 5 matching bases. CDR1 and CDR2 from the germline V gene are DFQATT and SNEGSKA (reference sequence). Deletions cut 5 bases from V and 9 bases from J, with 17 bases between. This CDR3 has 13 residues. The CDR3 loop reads CSAAGLALGEQFF. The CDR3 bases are TGCAGTGCTGCGGGCCTGGCTTTGGGTGAGCAGTTCTTC.

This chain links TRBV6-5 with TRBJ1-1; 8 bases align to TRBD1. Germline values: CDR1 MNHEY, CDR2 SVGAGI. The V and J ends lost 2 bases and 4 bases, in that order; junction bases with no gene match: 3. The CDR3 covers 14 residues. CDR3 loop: CASSYQGATTEAFF. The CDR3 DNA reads TGTGCCAGCAGTTACCAGGGGGCGACCACTGAAGCTTTCTTT.

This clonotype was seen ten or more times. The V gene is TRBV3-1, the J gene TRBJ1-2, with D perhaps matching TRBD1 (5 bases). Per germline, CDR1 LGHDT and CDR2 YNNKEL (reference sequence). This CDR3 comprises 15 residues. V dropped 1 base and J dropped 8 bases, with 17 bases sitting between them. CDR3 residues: CASSQVGTSPRGYTF. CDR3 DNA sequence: TGTGCCAGCAGCCAAGTAGGGACTTCACCACGGGGCTACACCTTC.

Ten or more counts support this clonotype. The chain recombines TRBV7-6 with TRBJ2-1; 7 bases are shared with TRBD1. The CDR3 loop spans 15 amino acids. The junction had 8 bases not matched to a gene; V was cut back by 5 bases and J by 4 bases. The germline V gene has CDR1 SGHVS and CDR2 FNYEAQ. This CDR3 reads CASSQRGGLYNEQFF. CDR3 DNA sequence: TGTGCCAGCAGCCAAAGAGGGGGCTTGTACAATGAGCAGTTCTTC. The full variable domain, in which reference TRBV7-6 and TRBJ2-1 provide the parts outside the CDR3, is GAGVSQSPRYKVTKRGQDVALRCDPISGHVSLYWYRQALGQGPEFLTYFNYEAQQDKSGLPNDRFSAERPEGSISTLTIQRTEQRDSAMYRCASSQRGGLYNEQFFGPGTRLTVL.

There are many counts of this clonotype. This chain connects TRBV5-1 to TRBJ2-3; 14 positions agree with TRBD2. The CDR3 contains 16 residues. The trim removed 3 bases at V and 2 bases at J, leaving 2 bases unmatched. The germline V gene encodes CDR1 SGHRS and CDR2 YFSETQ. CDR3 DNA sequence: TGCGCCAGCAGCTGGACTAGCGGGGGGCCCACAGATACGCAGTATTTT. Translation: CASSWTSGGPTDTQYF.

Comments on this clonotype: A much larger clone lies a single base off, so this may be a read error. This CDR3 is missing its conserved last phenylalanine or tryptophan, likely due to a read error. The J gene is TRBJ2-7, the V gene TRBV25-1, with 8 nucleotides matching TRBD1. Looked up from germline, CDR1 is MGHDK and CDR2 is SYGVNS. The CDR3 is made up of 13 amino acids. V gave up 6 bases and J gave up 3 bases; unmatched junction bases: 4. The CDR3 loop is CASRGQGYYEQYL. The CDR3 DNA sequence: TGTGCCAGCAGAGGACAGGGATACTACGAGCAGTACCTC.